The source of this TCR beta chain is a study of blood T cells in healthy people across ages. The study's findings and limits: More naive CD4+ cells and higher diversity were found in long-lived than in aged donors.

The ends lost 2 bases at V and 0 bases at J; junction bases unmatched: 8. The CDR3 is made up of 17 amino acids. A second roughly 6 to 12 cycle PCR used barcoded and J-beta primers. TCRdb used MiXCR to reprocess the 5' RACE reads, holding one entry per CDR3 protein. The sample has approximately 800,000 distinct CDR3 sequences, about 47% seen once. This clonotype was detected a few times. Its antigen is not known. This chain uses TRBV12-3 or TRBV12-4 with TRBJ1-1; 8 bases agree with TRBD1. The TCR comes from a man older than 75 in good health. The sequenced material came from blood. This CDR3 reads CASSLRGQVNMNTEAFF. The CDR3 DNA sequence: TGTGCCAGCAGTTTACGGGGACAGGTGAATATGAACACTGAAGCTTTCTTT.